A selection of T cell receptor beta chains follows, all from one sample in a study of T cell responses to AZD1222 COVID-19 vaccine. The method was immunoSEQ multiplex PCR; TCRdb's version includes in-frame clones alone and lacks a portion of them. The sample includes around 120,000 clones, approximately 86% of them seen just once. Sequencing used peripheral blood, obtained 28 days after the second AZD1222 dose. Receptors originate from an adult who received the AZD1222 COVID-19 vaccine. CDR3s include the opening cysteine and the closing phenylalanine or tryptophan. D genes are given only for firm matches. Size tells how often a clone was seen (once, few, many) or the class of an expanded clone, and some rows leave it out.

J gene | V gene | clone size | D gene | CDR3 DNA | CDR3 protein
TRBJ2-6 | TRBV11-2 | - | - | TGTGCCAGCACCCAAGGGGGAGGGGCTGGGGCCAACGTCCTGACTTTC | CASTQGGGAGANVLTF
TRBJ1-1 | TRBV5-1 | - | - | TGCGCCAGCTCCCGAACAGTGAACACTGAAGCTTTCTTT | CASSRTVNTEAFF
TRBJ2-5 | TRBV5-5 | medium-sized | TRBD1 | TGTGCCAGCAGCGTACAGGGGTGGCAAGAGACCCAGTACTTC | CASSVQGWQETQYF
TRBJ1-5 | TRBV20-1 | - | - | TGCAGTGCTAGTTTGGGGGGTCAGGGCAATCAGCCCCAGCATTTT | CSASLGGQGNQPQHF
TRBJ2-4 | TRBV7-2 | - | - | TGTGCCAGCAGTTCCGGGGTGGGTAGCCAAAACATTCAGTACTTC | CASSSGVGSQNIQYF
TRBJ2-1 | TRBV9 | few | TRBD2 | TGTGCCAGCAGCGTCCTCGGGGGGGCCAATGAGCAGTTCTTC | CASSVLGGANEQFF
TRBJ2-7 | TRBV7-2 | - | - | TGTGCCAGCAGCTTAGATCCGGGGGAATACTACGAGCAGTACTTC | CASSLDPGEYYEQYF
TRBJ1-1 | TRBV3-1/TRBV3-2 | - | - | TGTGCCAGCGCGACGGGGAACACTGAAGCTTTCTTT | CASATGNTEAFF
TRBJ1-2 | TRBV12-3/TRBV12-4 | few | - | TGTGCCAGCAGCCCGCAAGTTAAAGGCTACACCTTC | CASSPQVKGYTF
TRBJ2-1 | TRBV5-6 | - | - | TGTGCCAGCAGCTTTTTGGGCGGGACGGTCGAGCAGTTCTTC | CASSFLGGTVEQFF
TRBJ1-6 | TRBV3-1/TRBV3-2 | - | - | TGTGCCAGCAGCCCACTATCCGGGACACGGAGGGGAAATTCACCCCTCCACTTT | CASSPLSGTRRGNSPLHF
TRBJ1-1 | TRBV5-4 | - | - | TGTGCCAGCAGCTTGAGGGGAGTGAACACTGAAGCTTTCTTT | CASSLRGVNTEAFF
TRBJ2-5 | TRBV5-1 | - | TRBD2 | TGCGCCAGCAGCCCAGGAGGAGCGGGGGGGCAGGAGACCCAGTACTTC | CASSPGGAGGQETQYF
TRBJ1-4 | TRBV11-2 | - | - | TGTGCCAGCAGCTCAGGGGTTAATGAAAAACTGTTTTTT | CASSSGVNEKLFF
TRBJ1-3 | TRBV6-1 | - | - | TGTGCCAGCAGTACAAATGTTTTCACCATATATTTT | CASSTNVFTIYF
TRBJ2-1 | TRBV20-1 | - | - | TGCAGTGCTAGTCAATTCCCCTACAATGAGCAGTTCTTC | CSASQFPYNEQFF
TRBJ2-1 | TRBV2 | - | TRBD2 | TGTGCCAGCAGAAGGACTAGCGGGGGTTACAATGAGCAGTTCTTC | CASRRTSGGYNEQFF
TRBJ1-3 | TRBV5-1 | - | - | TGCGCCAGCAGACAGGGTTACGGAAACACCATATATTTT | CASRQGYGNTIYF
TRBJ1-6 | TRBV27 | few | - | TGTGCCAGCAGTTTAACCTTGGATCTGTTAAATTCACCCCTCCACTTT | CASSLTLDLLNSPLHF
TRBJ1-2 | TRBV6-2/TRBV6-3 | - | - | TGTGCCAGCAGTTACTCGGGCCAGGGGTTCGTCTACACCTTC | CASSYSGQGFVYTF
TRBJ1-5 | TRBV7-2 | - | - | TGTGCCAGCAGCTTGTCAGGACCTTCCAATCAGCCCCAGCATTTT | CASSLSGPSNQPQHF
TRBJ2-7 | TRBV6-2/TRBV6-3 | - | TRBD1 | TGTGCCAGCAGTACCACCGGGACAGGCTCCTACGAGCAGTACTTC | CASSTTGTGSYEQYF
TRBJ2-5 | TRBV5-1 | - | - | TGCGCCAGCAGCTTGGGGGGCGGGGACGGGGAAGAGACCCAGTACTTC | CASSLGGGDGEETQYF
TRBJ1-1 | TRBV7-2 | - | - | TGTGCCAGCAGCCCATTGGGCAGCCACACTGAAGCTTTCTTT | CASSPLGSHTEAFF
TRBJ1-5 | TRBV27 | - | - | TGTGCCAGCAGGCCTCAGGGGACGGGTCAGCCCCAGCATTTT | CASRPQGTGQPQHF
TRBJ1-1 | TRBV30 | - | - | TGTGCCTGGAGTGTAACCGCGAACACTGAAGCTTTCTTT | CAWSVTANTEAFF
TRBJ1-1 | TRBV30 | - | - | TGTGCCTGGAGTGGAAACAGCAACACTGAAGCTTTCTTT | CAWSGNSNTEAFF
TRBJ1-1 | TRBV2 | - | TRBD1 | TGTGCCAGCAAGCGGGACAGAGAATCCACTGAAGCTTTCTTT | CASKRDRESTEAFF
TRBJ1-1 | TRBV18 | - | - | TGTGCCAGCTCAGGGGCGACTCTGAACACTGAAGCTTTCTTT | CASSGATLNTEAFF
TRBJ2-3 | TRBV7-8 | - | - | TGTGCCAGCAGCGCCGCGGGGAGGAATACGCAGTATTTT | CASSAAGRNTQYF
TRBJ1-6 | TRBV30 | once | - | TGTGCCTGGAGTAGGTACGGGGATTCACCCCTCCACTTT | CAWSRYGDSPLHF
TRBJ1-4 | TRBV28 | - | - | TGTGCCAGCAGTTTAGGGGGTGGAGCTAATGAAAAACTGTTTTTT | CASSLGGGANEKLFF
TRBJ1-2 | TRBV6-1 | - | TRBD1 | TGTGCCAGCAGTGAGGACAGGGGTCTGAATGGCTACACCTTC | CASSEDRGLNGYTF
TRBJ1-1 | TRBV27 | - | - | TGTGCCAGCAGTCCTGCGCGCCACACTGAAGCTTTCTTT | CASSPARHTEAFF
TRBJ1-2 | TRBV5-6 | few | - | TGTGCCAGCAGCTTGGGAACTGGACGGATCCTCTATGGCTACACCTTC | CASSLGTGRILYGYTF
TRBJ2-1 | TRBV19 | - | TRBD1 | TGTGCCAGTAGCGGGACAGGGGGCTTAAATGAGCAGTTCTTC | CASSGTGGLNEQFF
TRBJ1-1 | TRBV19 | - | TRBD1 | TGTGCCAGTAGTCCCTCCTTAAGCACAGGGGGAAGGACTGAAGCTTTCTTT | CASSPSLSTGGRTEAFF
TRBJ1-6 | TRBV9 | - | - | TGTGCCAGCAGCGTAGGTGTCAGCTCCTATAATTCACCCCTCCACTTT | CASSVGVSSYNSPLHF
TRBJ2-5 | TRBV18 | - | - | TGTGCCAGCTCACCACCGTCACAGAAAGAGACCCAGTACTTC | CASSPPSQKETQYF
TRBJ1-1 | TRBV3-1/TRBV3-2 | - | TRBD1 | TGTGCCAGCAGCCTCTACAGGGGACGTGTAGACACTGAAGCTTTCTTT | CASSLYRGRVDTEAFF
TRBJ2-2 | TRBV5-1 | - | - | TGCGCCAGCAGCTTGGATGGGGGATGGAACACCGGGGAGCTGTTTTTT | CASSLDGGWNTGELFF